The present TCR beta chain was sequenced within a study of blood T cell repertoires in COVID-19 (dated by TCRdb to about 2020). As for the study more broadly: Collaborator samples came from the United States, Italy and Spain and covered acute and convalescent phases of COVID-19. The material from the prospective study consisted of cDNA or gDNA derived from T cells, B-cell-depleted T cells, or PBMCs. A freely available public database, intended as a resource for researchers studying the immune response to SARS-CoV-2, is where the repertoires were released. The samples were drawn from two sources: the first 160 participants of the ongoing ImmuneRACE study, and 1,200 or so subjects contributed by 6 global collaborators. Where HLA class I and class II types were available, the types were taken from metadata supplied by the sample provider, not from assay-based typing. Sample metadata almost always included a de-identified subject ID, COVID-19 status, age in years and sex. The dataset comprised deeply sampled blood TCRbeta repertoires from subjects exposed to, actively infected with, or recovered from COVID-19. The paper's findings and limits, for the study overall: The amount of clinical and demographic metadata varied by source and participant and was provided uncurated.

Germline trimming amounts to 1 base on V and 10 bases on J, with 4 as the count of junction bases outside the gene matches. CDR3 length: 14 amino acids, cysteine to phenylalanine. Only CDR3 DNA remains: 42 bases, in frame from the first base. CDR1 LGHNA and CDR2 YNFKEQ are derived from the germline V gene. In the prospective study, participants were about 18 to 100 years old, resided in fewer than 25 geographic areas of the United States, and were enrolled through a virtual design. Cohort assignment in the prospective study relied on participant-reported clinical history from a screening survey and a study questionnaire. For ImmuneRACE Cohort 3, a participant was defined as recovered based on two consecutive negative NP/OP PCR tests, clearance by a healthcare professional, or resolution of symptoms. In the prospective study, whole blood, serum and a nasopharyngeal or oropharyngeal swab were collected from each participant by mobile phlebotomists. Over an approximately two-month period, participants in the prospective study had the option of providing additional blood draws and questionnaires. Prospective study blood samples were shipped either frozen or at room temperature before DNA extraction.

The immunoSEQ Assay, a bias-controlled multiplex PCR, was used to amplify TCRbeta CDR3 regions from genomic DNA. For the original study's pipeline: Nucleated cell counts per sample were estimated from amplification of reference gene primers within the assay. Sequence reads were collapsed and filtered to measure the absolute abundance of every unique TCRbeta CDR3 rearrangement. For each sample, productive Simpson clonality was calculated as the square root of Simpson's diversity index across productive rearrangements. TCRdb obtained this table from immuneACCESS and retained in-frame rearrangements with V and J assigned. These tables miss some clones; where compared with another copy, unresolved V genes account for less than half of the shortfall, and the remainder is unexplained. V, J and clone size are those of that table, while D and trimming were read from the DNA. Here the sample has fewer than 300,000 clones; roughly 85% occur a single time. Clones ranked in the top ten supply about 2.3% of the sample.

Note on this clone: It has no known antigen specificity. Per-nucleotide qualities are absent, and no much larger clonotype sits a single base away.

The chain employs TRBV4-2 and TRBJ2-1, and TRBD2 matches 10 of the central bases. This TCR was sampled from a woman in her forties or fifties who had recovered from COVID-19. Source material: PBMCs or T cells enriched from blood (not recorded which). The CDR3 reads as follows: CASSQGLAGPEQFF. The DNA reads TGTGCCAGCAGCCAAGGACTAGCGGGTCCGGAGCAGTTCTTC.